This entry lists 6 T cell receptor beta chains sequenced from one sample in a study of shared clonotypes between healthy human individuals. Naive-designated CD8 cells lacked CD45RO, were positively enriched for CCR7, and omitted terminally differentiated effector memory CD45RA+ cells. Using immunoSEQ multiplex PCR, the repertoire was profiled, and TCRdb retains in-frame clones only, with some absent. Found here are about 2 million clones, approximately 94% of them singletons; the top ten hold 1.2%. The sequenced material came from naive CD8+ T cells sorted from blood. Every receptor here comes from a man aged 18 to 29 in good health.

This clone turned up a few times. The J gene is TRBJ1-1, the V gene TRBV14, with unresolved D. Germline V CDR1 and CDR2: SGHDN, FVKESK. V shed 2 bases and J shed 6 bases, with 10 bases lying between them. The CDR3 runs to 13 residues. CDR3 bases: TGTGCCAGCAGCCAATCAGTCAATGCTGAAGCTTTCTTT. Its protein product is CASSQSVNAEAFF.

V is TRBV4-3 and J is TRBJ2-1, with D possibly being TRBD2 (5 bases). Trimming left V 0 bases short and J 9 bases short, with 18 bases between. Germline V lookup: CDR1 LGHNA, CDR2 YSLEER. CDR3 length equals 16 residues. The CDR3 here is CASSQEWVTKRGEQFF. The CDR3 DNA follows: TGCGCCAGCAGCCAAGAGTGGGTGACAAAACGGGGTGAGCAGTTCTTC.

This clone was seen only once. The V call is TRBV28, the J call TRBJ2-1; D may be TRBD2 (5 bases). V was clipped by 5 bases and J by 9 bases, with 14 bases between them. The CDR3 is made up of 13 amino acids. In germline, CDR1 is MDHEN, CDR2 SYDVKM. This CDR3 reads CASSVDGEGEQFF. The CDR3 nucleotides read TGTGCCAGCAGTGTCGATGGTGAGGGTGAGCAGTTCTTC.

This rearrangement joins TRBV10-3 to TRBJ1-6; TRBD1 matches 12 bases. The CDR3 runs 16 residues. Germline-derived CDR1 and CDR2 are ENHRY and SYGVKD. The trim removed 6 bases at V and 9 bases at J, leaving 9 bases unmatched. CDR3 sequence reads: CAISTTGQGAGSPLHF. The CDR3 DNA reads TGTGCCATCAGCACCACGGGACAGGGGGCTGGTTCACCCCTCCACTTT.

The chain combines TRBV4-3 with TRBJ2-1, with 11 nucleotides matching TRBD1. The germline V gene encodes CDR1 LGHNA and CDR2 YSLEER. The V gene end was trimmed by 4 bases and the J gene end by 3 bases; junction bases not matched to a gene: 2. CDR3 length: 15 amino acids. CDR3 in amino acids: CASSPDRGLYNEQFF. CDR3 nucleotide sequence: TGCGCCAGCAGCCCGGACAGGGGGCTCTACAATGAGCAGTTCTTC.

The CDR3 reads CASSHPQGTSNTIYF. In DNA, the CDR3 is TGCGCCAGCAGCCACCCCCAAGGGACTTCAAACACCATATATTTT. The gene calls are TRBV4-3 and TRBJ1-3, with a possible D match to TRBD1 (5 bases). The CDR3 length is 15 residues. Trimming cost V 3 bases and J 6 bases, with 15 bases left between them. Per the germline V gene, CDR1 is LGHNA and CDR2 is YSLEER.